This section outlines one T cell receptor (beta chain) sequence together with its context. CDR3 length: 14 amino acids. Germline V lookup: CDR1 MNHEY, CDR2 SMNVEV (reference sequence). V was clipped by 6 bases and J by 3 bases, with 14 bases between them. The data are from a study of T cell changes during pregnancy in multiple sclerosis. Data came from immunoSEQ multiplex PCR; TCRdb stores just in-frame clones and leaves some out. Here the sample spans 25,000 to 40,000 clones, roughly 91% being singletons. This receptor was obtained from a female donor in good health, enrolled as a control in a pregnancy study. The specimen was CD8+ T cells from peripheral blood mononuclear cells, collected in the second trimester of pregnancy. V and J are TRBV27 and TRBJ1-1; perhaps TRBD1 as D (6 bases). Here the CDR3 reads CASSPGGAYTEAFF. The CDR3 coding sequence is TGTGCCAGCAGCCCCGGGGGGGCCTACACTGAAGCTTTCTTT.